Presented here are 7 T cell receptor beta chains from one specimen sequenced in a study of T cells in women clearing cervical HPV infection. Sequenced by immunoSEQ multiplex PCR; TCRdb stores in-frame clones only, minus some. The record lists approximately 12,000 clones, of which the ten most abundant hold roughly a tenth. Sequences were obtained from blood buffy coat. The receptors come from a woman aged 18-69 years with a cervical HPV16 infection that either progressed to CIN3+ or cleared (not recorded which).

Incomplete CDR3 DNA: TGTGCCAGCAGCTTGGGGGGGGGAGATACC. This gives the protein CASSLGGGDT. The complete CDR3 protein is CASSLGGGDTYTF. The V and J genes are TRBV7-7 and TRBJ1-2; possible D gene TRBD1, 5 bases. The read is 3 residues too short to cover the CDR3 end, so that end is filled in from the germline J gene. This CDR3 is built from 13 residues. The germline V gene has CDR1 SSHAT and CDR2 FNYEAQ (reference sequence).

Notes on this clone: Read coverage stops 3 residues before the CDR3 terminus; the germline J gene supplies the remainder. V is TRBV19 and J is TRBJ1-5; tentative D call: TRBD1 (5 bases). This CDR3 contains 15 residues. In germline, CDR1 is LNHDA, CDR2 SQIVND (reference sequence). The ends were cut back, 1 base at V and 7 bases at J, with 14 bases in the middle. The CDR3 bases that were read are TGTGCCAGTAGTATAGTGAAGGCAGGGAGGCAGCCC. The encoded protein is CASSIVKAGRQP. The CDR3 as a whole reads CASSIVKAGRQPQHF.

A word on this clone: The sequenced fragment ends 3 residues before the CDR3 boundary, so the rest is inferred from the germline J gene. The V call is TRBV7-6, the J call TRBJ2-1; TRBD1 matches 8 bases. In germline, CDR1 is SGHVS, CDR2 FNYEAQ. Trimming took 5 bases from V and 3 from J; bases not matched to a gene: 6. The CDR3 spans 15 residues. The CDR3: CASSPAGGFYNEQFF. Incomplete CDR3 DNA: TGTGCCAGCAGCCCAGCAGGGGGCTTCTACAATGAG.

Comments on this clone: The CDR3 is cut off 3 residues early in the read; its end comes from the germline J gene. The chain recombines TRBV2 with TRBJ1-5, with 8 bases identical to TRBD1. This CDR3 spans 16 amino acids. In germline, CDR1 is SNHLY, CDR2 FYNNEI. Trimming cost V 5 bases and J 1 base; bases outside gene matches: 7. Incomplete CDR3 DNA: TGTGCCAGCAGTTCGCAGGGGGCGCGGAGCAATCAGCCC. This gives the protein CASSSQGARSNQP. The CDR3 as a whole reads CASSSQGARSNQPQHF.

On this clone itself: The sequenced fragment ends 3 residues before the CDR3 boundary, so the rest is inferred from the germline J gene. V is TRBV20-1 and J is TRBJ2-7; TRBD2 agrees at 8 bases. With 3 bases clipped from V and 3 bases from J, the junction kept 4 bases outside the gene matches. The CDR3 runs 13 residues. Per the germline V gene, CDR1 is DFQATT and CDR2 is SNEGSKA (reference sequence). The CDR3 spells CSARAGGRYEQYF. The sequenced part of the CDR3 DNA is TGCAGTGCTAGGGCGGGGGGACGCTACGAG.

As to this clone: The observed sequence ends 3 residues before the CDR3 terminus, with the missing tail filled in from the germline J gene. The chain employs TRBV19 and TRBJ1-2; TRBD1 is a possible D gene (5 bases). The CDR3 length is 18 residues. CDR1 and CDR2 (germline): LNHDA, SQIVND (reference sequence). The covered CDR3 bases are TGTGCCAGTAGTATAAGGGGACTAGCGGGTGTTAGCACAGATACC. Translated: CASSIRGLAGVSTDT. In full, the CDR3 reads CASSIRGLAGVSTDTYTF. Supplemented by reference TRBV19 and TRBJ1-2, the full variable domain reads DGGITQSPKYLFRKEGQNVTLSCEQNLNHDAMYWYRQDPGQGLRLIYYSQIVNDFQKGDIAEGYSVSREKKESFPLTVTSAQKNPTAFYLCASSIRGLAGVSTDTYTFGSGTRLTVV.

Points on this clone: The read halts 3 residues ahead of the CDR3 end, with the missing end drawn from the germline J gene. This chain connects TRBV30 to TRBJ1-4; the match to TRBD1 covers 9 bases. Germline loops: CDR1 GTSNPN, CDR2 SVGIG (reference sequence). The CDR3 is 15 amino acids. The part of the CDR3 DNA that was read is TGTGCCTGGAGTGCGGGGCGGACAGGGGATTCACCA. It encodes CAWSAGRTGDSP. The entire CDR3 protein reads CAWSAGRTGDSPLFF.